This TCR beta chain was captured in a study of shared clonotypes between healthy human individuals. Original methodology: As immunoSEQ supplied junction-only sequences (without quality scores), filtering differed. Generated by immunoSEQ multiplex PCR, the TCRdb table keeps only in-frame clones and is missing some. V and J calls and clone size follow that table, whereas D and trimming were derived from the DNA. The sample yields about 2.4 million clones, roughly 93% seen once. A word on this clone: Its antigen is not identified.

General study points: Unshared clonotypes carried lower generation probabilities than those common to all four donors. Compared with memory subsets, naive subsets generally had larger estimated richness.

CDR3 length: 12 residues. CDR1 and CDR2 (germline): SQVTM, ANQGSEA. Trimming at V came to 7 bases and at J to 3 bases, leaving 5 bases not matched to a gene. The TCR was taken from a man aged 18-30 years in good health. Some clones in this sample may be carry-over from other donors' samples. This chain uses TRBV29-1 with TRBJ2-5; 7 bases are shared with TRBD1. Sequenced: naive CD4+ T cells from PBMCs. Subset in this sample: CD45RA+ positively selected. The CDR3 sequence is CSAHQGEETQYF. The CDR3, as DNA: TGCAGCGCCCATCAGGGGGAAGAGACCCAGTACTTC.